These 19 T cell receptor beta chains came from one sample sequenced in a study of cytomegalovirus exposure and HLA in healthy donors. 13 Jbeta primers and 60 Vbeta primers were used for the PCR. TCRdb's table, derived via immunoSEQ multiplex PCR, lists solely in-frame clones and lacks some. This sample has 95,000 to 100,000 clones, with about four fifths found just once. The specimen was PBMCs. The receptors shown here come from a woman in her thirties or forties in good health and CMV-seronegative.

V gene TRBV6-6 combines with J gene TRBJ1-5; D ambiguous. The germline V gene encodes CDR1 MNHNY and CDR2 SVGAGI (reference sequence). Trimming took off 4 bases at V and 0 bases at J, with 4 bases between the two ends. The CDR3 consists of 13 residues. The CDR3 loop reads CASSLNSNQPQHF. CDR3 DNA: TGTGCCAGCAGTTTAAATAGCAATCAGCCCCAGCATTTT.

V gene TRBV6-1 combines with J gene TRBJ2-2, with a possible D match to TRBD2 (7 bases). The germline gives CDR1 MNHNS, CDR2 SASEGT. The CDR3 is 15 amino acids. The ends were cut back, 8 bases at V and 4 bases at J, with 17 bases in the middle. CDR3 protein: CASRGAGAGTGELFF. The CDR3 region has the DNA TGTGCCAGCCGGGGGGCGGGAGCCGGCACCGGGGAGCTGTTTTTT.

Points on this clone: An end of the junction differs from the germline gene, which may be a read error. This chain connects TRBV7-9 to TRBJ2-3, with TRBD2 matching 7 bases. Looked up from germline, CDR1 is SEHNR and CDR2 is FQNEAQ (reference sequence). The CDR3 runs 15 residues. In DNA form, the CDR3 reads TGTTCCAGCAGCTTAGCGGTTGGGGGGGCAGATACGCAGTATTTT. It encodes CSSSLAVGGADTQYF. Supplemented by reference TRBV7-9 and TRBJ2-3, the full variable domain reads DTGVSQNPRHKITKRGQNVTFRCDPISEHNRLYWYRQTLGQGPEFLTYFQNEAQLEKSRLLSDRFSAERPKGSFSTLEIQRTEQGDSAMYLCSSSLAVGGADTQYFGPGTRLTVL.

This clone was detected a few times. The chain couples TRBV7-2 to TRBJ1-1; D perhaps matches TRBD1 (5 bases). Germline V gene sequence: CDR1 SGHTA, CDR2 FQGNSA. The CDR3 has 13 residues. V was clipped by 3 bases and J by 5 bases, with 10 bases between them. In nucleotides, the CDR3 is TGTGCCAGCAGCTTCACACAGGAGACTGAAGCTTTCTTT. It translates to CASSFTQETEAFF.

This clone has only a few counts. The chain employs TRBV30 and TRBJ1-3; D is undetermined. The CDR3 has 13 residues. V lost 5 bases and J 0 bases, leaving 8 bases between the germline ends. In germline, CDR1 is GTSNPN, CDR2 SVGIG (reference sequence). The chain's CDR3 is CAWDRSSGNTIYF. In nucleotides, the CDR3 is TGTGCCTGGGACCGGAGCTCTGGAAACACCATATATTTT. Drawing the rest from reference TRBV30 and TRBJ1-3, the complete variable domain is SQTIHQWPATLVQPVGSPLSLECTVEGTSNPNLYWYRQAAGRGLQLLFYSVGIGQISSEVPQNLSASRPQDRQFILSSKKLLLSDSGFYLCAWDRSSGNTIYFGEGSWLTVV.

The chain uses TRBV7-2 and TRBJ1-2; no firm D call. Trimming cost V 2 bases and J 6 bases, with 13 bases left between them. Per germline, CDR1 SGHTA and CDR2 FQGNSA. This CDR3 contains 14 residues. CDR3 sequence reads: CASSLQQGGNGYTF. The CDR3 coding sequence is TGTGCCAGCAGCTTACAGCAAGGCGGGAATGGCTACACCTTC.

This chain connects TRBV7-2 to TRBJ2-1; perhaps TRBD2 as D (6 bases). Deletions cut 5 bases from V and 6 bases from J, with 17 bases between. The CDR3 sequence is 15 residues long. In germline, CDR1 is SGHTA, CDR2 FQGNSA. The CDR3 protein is CASSTQLARGNEQFF. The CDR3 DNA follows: TGTGCCAGCAGCACACAACTAGCTCGGGGCAATGAGCAGTTCTTC.

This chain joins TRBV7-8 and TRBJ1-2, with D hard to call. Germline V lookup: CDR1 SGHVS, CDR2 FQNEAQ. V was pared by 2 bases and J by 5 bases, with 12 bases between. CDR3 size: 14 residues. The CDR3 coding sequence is TGTGCCAGCAGCTTAATTAAGGCTAGGTATGGCTACACCTTC. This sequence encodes CASSLIKARYGYTF.

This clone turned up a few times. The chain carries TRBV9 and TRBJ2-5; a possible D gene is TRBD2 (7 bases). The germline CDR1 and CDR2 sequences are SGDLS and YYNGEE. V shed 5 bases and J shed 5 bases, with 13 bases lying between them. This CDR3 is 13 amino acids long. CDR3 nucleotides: TGTGCCAGCAGTGGGGGGGCCCGGGAGACCCAGTACTTC. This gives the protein CASSGGARETQYF.

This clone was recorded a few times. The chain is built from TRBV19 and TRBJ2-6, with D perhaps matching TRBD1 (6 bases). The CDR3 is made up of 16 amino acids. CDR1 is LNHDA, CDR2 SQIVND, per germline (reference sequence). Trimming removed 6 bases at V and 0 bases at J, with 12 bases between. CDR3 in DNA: TGTGCCAGTAGGACCGACAGGATCTCTGGGGCCAACGTCCTGACTTTC. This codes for CASRTDRISGANVLTF.

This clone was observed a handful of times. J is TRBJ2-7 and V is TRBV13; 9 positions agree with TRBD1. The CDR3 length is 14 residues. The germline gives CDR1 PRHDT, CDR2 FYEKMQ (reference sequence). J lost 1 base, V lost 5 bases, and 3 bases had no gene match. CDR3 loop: CASSNRGRSYEQYF. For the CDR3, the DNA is TGTGCCAGCAGCAACAGGGGGCGATCCTACGAGCAGTACTTC.

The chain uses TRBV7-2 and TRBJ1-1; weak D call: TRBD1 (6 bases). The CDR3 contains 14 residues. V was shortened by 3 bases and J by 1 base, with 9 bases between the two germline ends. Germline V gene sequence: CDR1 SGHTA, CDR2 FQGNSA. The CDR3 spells CASSFDRTNTEAFF. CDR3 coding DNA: TGTGCCAGCAGCTTTGACAGGACGAACACTGAAGCTTTCTTT. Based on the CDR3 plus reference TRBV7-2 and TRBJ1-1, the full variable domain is GAGVSQSPSNKVTEKGKDVELRCDPISGHTALYWYRQSLGQGLEFLIYFQGNSAPDKSGLPSDRFSAERTGGSVSTLTIQRTQQEDSAVYLCASSFDRTNTEAFFGQGTRLTVV.

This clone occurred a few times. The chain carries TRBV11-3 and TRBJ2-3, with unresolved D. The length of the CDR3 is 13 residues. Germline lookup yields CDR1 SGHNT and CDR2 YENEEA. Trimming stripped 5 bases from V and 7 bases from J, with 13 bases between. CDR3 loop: CASSHSSQYTQYF. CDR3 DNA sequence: TGTGCCAGCAGCCACTCTTCGCAATATACGCAGTATTTT.

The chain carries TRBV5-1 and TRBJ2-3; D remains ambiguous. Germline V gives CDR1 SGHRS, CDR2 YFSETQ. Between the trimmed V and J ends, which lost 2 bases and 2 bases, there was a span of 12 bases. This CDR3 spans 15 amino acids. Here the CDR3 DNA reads TGCGCCAGCAGCTTCACTATGGAAAACACAGATACGCAGTATTTT. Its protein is CASSFTMENTDTQYF. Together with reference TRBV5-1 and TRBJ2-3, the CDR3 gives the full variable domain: KAGVTQTPRYLIKTRGQQVTLSCSPISGHRSVSWYQQTPGQGLQFLFEYFSETQRNKGNFPGRFSGRQFSNSRSEMNVSTLELGDSALYLCASSFTMENTDTQYFGPGTRLTVL.

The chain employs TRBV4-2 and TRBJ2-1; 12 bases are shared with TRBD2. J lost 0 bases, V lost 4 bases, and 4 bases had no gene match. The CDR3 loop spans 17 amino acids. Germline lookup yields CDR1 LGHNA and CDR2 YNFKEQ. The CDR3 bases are TGTGCCAGCAGCCGCCGGACTAGCGGGACCTCCTACAATGAGCAGTTCTTC. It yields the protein CASSRRTSGTSYNEQFF.

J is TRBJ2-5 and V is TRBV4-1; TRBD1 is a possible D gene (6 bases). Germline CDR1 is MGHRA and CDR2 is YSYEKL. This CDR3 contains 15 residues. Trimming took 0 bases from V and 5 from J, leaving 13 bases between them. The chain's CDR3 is CASSQEHTQGETQYF. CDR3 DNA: TGCGCCAGCAGCCAAGAGCACACCCAGGGGGAGACCCAGTACTTC.

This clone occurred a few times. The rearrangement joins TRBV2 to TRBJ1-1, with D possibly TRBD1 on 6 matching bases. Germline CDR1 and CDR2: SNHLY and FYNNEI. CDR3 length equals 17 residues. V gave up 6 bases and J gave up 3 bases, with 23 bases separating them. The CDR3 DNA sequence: TGTGCCAGCAGCCGACGGTGGGGGGGCAGTCCATACACTGAAGCTTTCTTT. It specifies CASSRRWGGSPYTEAFF.

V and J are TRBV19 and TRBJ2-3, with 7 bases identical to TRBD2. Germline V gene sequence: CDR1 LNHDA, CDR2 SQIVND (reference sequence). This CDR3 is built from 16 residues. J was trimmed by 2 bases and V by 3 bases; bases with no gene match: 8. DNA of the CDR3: TGTGCCAGTAGTATCTCTAGCGGCCAACTCACAGATACGCAGTATTTT. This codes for CASSISSGQLTDTQYF.

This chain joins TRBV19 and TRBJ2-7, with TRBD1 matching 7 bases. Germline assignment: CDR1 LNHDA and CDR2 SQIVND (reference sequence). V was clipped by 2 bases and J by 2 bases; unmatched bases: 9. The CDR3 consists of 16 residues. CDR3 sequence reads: CASSISGTAIAYEQYF. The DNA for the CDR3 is TGTGCCAGTAGTATATCAGGGACAGCGATCGCCTACGAGCAGTACTTC.